The present T cell receptor (beta chain) was sequenced within a study of T cell clonotyping in hematopoietic cell transplantation. The length of the CDR3 is 14 residues. V lost 1 base to trimming and J lost 3 bases, with 7 bases between them. The germline gives CDR1 SNHLY, CDR2 FYNNEI. Generated by immunoSEQ multiplex PCR, the TCRdb table keeps only in-frame clones and is missing some. The sample consists of 8,500 to 9,000 clones, 80% to 95% of them appearing once. The V call is TRBV2, the J call TRBJ1-5, with D unclear. The sequencing here drew on PBMCs, taken 100 days after allogeneic stem cell transplant. This receptor was identified in a male patient between 50 and 60 years old who had an allogeneic stem cell transplant from a related donor, so T cells may come from the graft donor. Some clones in this sample may be carry-over from other donors' samples. In nucleotides, the CDR3 is TGTGCCAGCAGTGAAGAGTATTTCAATCAGCCCCAGCATTTT. Its translation is CASSEEYFNQPQHF.